This is a list of T cell receptor beta chains from one sample in a study of blood T cell repertoires in COVID-19. This table comes from immunoSEQ multiplex PCR, and its TCRdb copy is limited to in-frame clones, with some not included. The sample yields over 90,000 clones, approximately 84% seen once. Sequencing was carried out using peripheral blood. The receptor set was obtained from a human donor in a cohort sampled during active COVID-19. Each CDR3 is given with its conserved first and last residue. The D gene is left open where the match is weak. A row's size may be missing; if present it is once, few, many or a size class.

d_call: TRBD1; clone_size: -; v_call: TRBV5-1; j_call: TRBJ1-5; cdr3_nt: TGCGCCAGCAGCGGCCCTAGGGGACAGGGAACTCGGCGCGAAGATGATCAGCCCCAGCATTTT; cdr3_aa: CASSGPRGQGTRREDDQPQHF
d_call: TRBD1; clone_size: -; v_call: TRBV7-2; j_call: TRBJ2-1; cdr3_nt: TGTGCCAGCAGCGGACAGGGGGGAAATGAGCAGTTCTTC; cdr3_aa: CASSGQGGNEQFF
d_call: TRBD1; clone_size: -; v_call: TRBV4-1; j_call: TRBJ2-2; cdr3_nt: TGCGCCAGCAGGGGGACAGGAAACACCGGGGAGCTGTTTTTT; cdr3_aa: CASRGTGNTGELFF
d_call: -; clone_size: once; v_call: TRBV7-9; j_call: TRBJ1-1; cdr3_nt: TGTGCCAGCAGCTTCCGGACACGCCTAATGAACACTGAAGCTTTCTTT; cdr3_aa: CASSFRTRLMNTEAFF
d_call: TRBD1; clone_size: -; v_call: TRBV18; j_call: TRBJ2-6; cdr3_nt: TGTGCCAGCTCTGAACAGGGACAGGGGAACGCTGGGGCCAACGTCCTGACTTTC; cdr3_aa: CASSEQGQGNAGANVLTF
d_call: TRBD1; clone_size: -; v_call: TRBV7-9; j_call: TRBJ2-2; cdr3_nt: TGTGCCAGCAGCAGGACAGGGGGATTTAACGGGGAGCTGTTTTTT; cdr3_aa: CASSRTGGFNGELFF
d_call: TRBD2; clone_size: -; v_call: TRBV13; j_call: TRBJ2-5; cdr3_nt: TGTGCCAGCAGCTTACGTGGCGGGGGGCGGAAGGGAGAGACCCAGTACTTC; cdr3_aa: CASSLRGGGRKGETQYF
d_call: TRBD2; clone_size: -; v_call: TRBV7-9; j_call: TRBJ2-1; cdr3_nt: TGTGCCAGCAGCACCTTCCGGGGGGTTTGGGGTAATGAGCAGTTCTTC; cdr3_aa: CASSTFRGVWGNEQFF
d_call: -; clone_size: -; v_call: TRBV2; j_call: TRBJ1-1; cdr3_nt: TGTGCCAGCAGTGATCGCGGAGAAACTGAAGCTTTCTTT; cdr3_aa: CASSDRGETEAFF
d_call: TRBD1; clone_size: few; v_call: TRBV6-2/TRBV6-3; j_call: TRBJ1-6; cdr3_nt: TGTGCCAGCAGTTACTGGCGACTTGGACAGGGCTTTTCACCCCTCCACTTT; cdr3_aa: CASSYWRLGQGFSPLHF
d_call: TRBD1; clone_size: -; v_call: TRBV7-3; j_call: TRBJ2-1; cdr3_nt: TGTGCCAGCAGCCTCGGGACAGGCATCCCCCAGTTCTTC; cdr3_aa: CASSLGTGIPQFF
d_call: -; clone_size: -; v_call: TRBV6-5; j_call: TRBJ1-6; cdr3_nt: TGTGCCAGCAGCCAAACTAGGGATTCACCCCTCCACTTT; cdr3_aa: CASSQTRDSPLHF
d_call: -; clone_size: -; v_call: TRBV6-1; j_call: TRBJ1-2; cdr3_nt: TGTGCCAGCAGTGAATTGGGCACAGGCGGCTACACCTTC; cdr3_aa: CASSELGTGGYTF
d_call: -; clone_size: -; v_call: TRBV7-2; j_call: TRBJ2-2; cdr3_nt: TGTGCCAGCAGCTCCCTGGGGGGTCTTCGGAACACCGGGGAGCTGTTTTTT; cdr3_aa: CASSSLGGLRNTGELFF
d_call: -; clone_size: -; v_call: TRBV14; j_call: TRBJ2-1; cdr3_nt: TGTGCCAGCAGCCAATGGCTTGGGACAAACAATGAGCAGTTCTTC; cdr3_aa: CASSQWLGTNNEQFF
d_call: TRBD1; clone_size: -; v_call: TRBV9; j_call: TRBJ2-3; cdr3_nt: TGTGCCAGCAGCGTAGGGAGGGCAGGGGGCGCCGATACGCAGTATTTT; cdr3_aa: CASSVGRAGGADTQYF
d_call: -; clone_size: once; v_call: TRBV7-8; j_call: TRBJ1-1; cdr3_nt: TGTGCCAGCAGCGCAGACAGCTACACTGAAGCTTTCTTT; cdr3_aa: CASSADSYTEAFF
d_call: -; clone_size: -; v_call: TRBV25-1; j_call: TRBJ2-5; cdr3_nt: TGTGCCAGCAGTGAAGTTCGGGCGGGGCGATACCAAGAGACCCAGTACTTC; cdr3_aa: CASSEVRAGRYQETQYF
d_call: TRBD2; clone_size: -; v_call: TRBV9; j_call: TRBJ2-2; cdr3_nt: TGTGCCAGCAGCTCCAGACTAGCGGGGGCCACCGGGGAGCTGTTTTTT; cdr3_aa: CASSSRLAGATGELFF
d_call: TRBD2; clone_size: -; v_call: TRBV5-4; j_call: TRBJ2-3; cdr3_nt: TGTGCCAGCAGCTTGGCCACAGCGGGGGGGCCGAGGGGGACAGATACGCAGTATTTT; cdr3_aa: CASSLATAGGPRGTDTQYF
d_call: TRBD2; clone_size: -; v_call: TRBV6-4; j_call: TRBJ2-3; cdr3_nt: TGTGCCAACCCCCCAGGGAGGGGACCCACAGATACGCAGTATTTT; cdr3_aa: CANPPGRGPTDTQYF
d_call: -; clone_size: -; v_call: TRBV2; j_call: TRBJ2-3; cdr3_nt: TGTGCCAGCAGCGGGGACTTCTTTAATGCAGATACGCAGTATTTT; cdr3_aa: CASSGDFFNADTQYF
d_call: TRBD2; clone_size: -; v_call: TRBV11-2; j_call: TRBJ2-1; cdr3_nt: TGTGCCAGCAGCTTAGTGTTCAGCGGGGGGGTAGGCAATGAGCAGTTCTTC; cdr3_aa: CASSLVFSGGVGNEQFF
d_call: TRBD1; clone_size: -; v_call: TRBV28; j_call: TRBJ2-1; cdr3_nt: TGTGCCAGCAGTTACCGACAGGGAAGTGAGCAGTTCTTC; cdr3_aa: CASSYRQGSEQFF
d_call: TRBD1; clone_size: -; v_call: TRBV5-1; j_call: TRBJ1-1; cdr3_nt: TGCGCCAGCAGCTTGGCCCTTCAGACAGGGGCGGGCACTGAAGCTTTCTTT; cdr3_aa: CASSLALQTGAGTEAFF